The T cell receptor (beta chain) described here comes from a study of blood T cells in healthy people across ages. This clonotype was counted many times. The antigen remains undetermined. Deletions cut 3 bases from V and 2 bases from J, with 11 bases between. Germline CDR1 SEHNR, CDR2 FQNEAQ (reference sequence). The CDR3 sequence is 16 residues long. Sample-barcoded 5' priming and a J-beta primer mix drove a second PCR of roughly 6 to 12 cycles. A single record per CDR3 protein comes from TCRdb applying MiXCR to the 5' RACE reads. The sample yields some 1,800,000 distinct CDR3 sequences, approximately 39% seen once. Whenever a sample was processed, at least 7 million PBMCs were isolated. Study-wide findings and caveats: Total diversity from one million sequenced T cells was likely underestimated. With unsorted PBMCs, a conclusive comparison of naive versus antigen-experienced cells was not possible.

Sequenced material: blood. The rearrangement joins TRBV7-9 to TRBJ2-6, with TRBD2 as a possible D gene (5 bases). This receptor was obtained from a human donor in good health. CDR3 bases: TGTGCCAGCAGCTTGGAGGTGGGCACTGGGGCCAACGTCCTGACTTTC. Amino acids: CASSLEVGTGANVLTF.